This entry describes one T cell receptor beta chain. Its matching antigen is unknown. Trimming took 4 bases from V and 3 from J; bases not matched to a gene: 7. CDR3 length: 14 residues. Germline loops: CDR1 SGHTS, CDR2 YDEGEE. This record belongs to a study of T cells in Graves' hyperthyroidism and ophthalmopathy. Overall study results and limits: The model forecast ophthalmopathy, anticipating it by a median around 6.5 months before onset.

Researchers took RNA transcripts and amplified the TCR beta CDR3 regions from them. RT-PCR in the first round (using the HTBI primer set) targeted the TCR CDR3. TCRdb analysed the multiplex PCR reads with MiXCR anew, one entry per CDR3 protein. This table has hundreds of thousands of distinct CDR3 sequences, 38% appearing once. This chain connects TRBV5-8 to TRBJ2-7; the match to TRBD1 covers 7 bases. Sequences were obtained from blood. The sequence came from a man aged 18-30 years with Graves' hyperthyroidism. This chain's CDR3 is CASSDGTAIYEQYF. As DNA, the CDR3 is TGTGCCAGCAGCGACGGGACAGCCATCTACGAGCAGTACTTC.